One sample yielded the 6 T cell receptor beta chains listed below, sequenced in a study of blood T cell repertoires in COVID-19 (dated by TCRdb to 2020 to 2022). The library was made by the immunoSEQ multiplex PCR assay. Here the immuneACCESS table is served through TCRdb, limited to in-frame sequences with V and J called. Missing clones are a known gap in these copies; in checked studies unresolved V genes cover under half, and the rest lacks a known reason. Across this sample there are more than 200,000 clones, with around nine tenths seen only once. The ten largest account for roughly 4.9% of the sample. The sequencing sample was made of peripheral blood. The receptors come from a woman between 55 and 75 years old with COVID-19, enrolled during active disease.

The chain employs TRBV27 and TRBJ2-5, with a possible D match to TRBD2 (6 bases). This CDR3 region has 13 residues. Per the germline V gene, CDR1 is MNHEY and CDR2 is SMNVEV (reference sequence). V lost 9 bases and J lost 0, with 11 bases in between. The CDR3 here is CASTGLNQETQYF. The CDR3 nucleotides are TGTGCCAGTACGGGACTCAACCAAGAGACCCAGTACTTC.

On this clone itself: This specimen includes other DNA sequences encoding the same CDR3. J is TRBJ2-1 and V is TRBV11-2; 7 bases agree with TRBD2. The CDR3 consists of 13 residues. CDR1 is SGHAT, CDR2 FQNNGV, per germline. The V gene end was trimmed by 5 bases and the J gene end by 7 bases; junction bases not matched to a gene: 5. CDR3 sequence: CASSPIGGNEQFF. CDR3 DNA sequence: TGTGCCAGCAGCCCAATCGGGGGGAATGAGCAGTTCTTC.

The genes are TRBV24-1 and TRBJ2-7; 11 bases are a match to TRBD1. The junction had 9 bases not matched to a gene; V was cut back by 2 bases and J by 4 bases. The germline gives CDR1 KGHDR, CDR2 SFDVKD. The CDR3 loop spans 17 amino acids. The CDR3 bases are TGTGCCACCAGTGATTCTGGGCCGGGACAGGGGGGATACGAGCAGTACTTC. It is translated as CATSDSGPGQGGYEQYF.

The chain carries TRBV12-5 and TRBJ2-1; 8 bases align to TRBD2. The trim removed 2 bases at V and 4 bases at J, leaving 19 bases unmatched. Germline CDR1 is LGHNT and CDR2 is FRNRAP. The CDR3 contains 20 residues. The CDR3 coding sequence is TGTGCTAGTGGTTTGCCCCCGGGGAGCGGGAGCGGTTTTTCTTACAATGAGCAGTTCTTC. Amino acid sequence: CASGLPPGSGSGFSYNEQFF.

The chain employs TRBV27 and TRBJ2-2; 11 bases are a match to TRBD2. Germline V gene data show CDR1 as MNHEY and CDR2 as SMNVEV (reference sequence). Trimming cost V 5 bases and J 7 bases; bases outside gene matches: 9. The length of the CDR3 is 16 residues. CDR3 protein: CASSRGPSGRLGELFF. CDR3 sequence (DNA): TGTGCCAGCAGTAGAGGGCCTAGCGGGAGGCTCGGGGAGCTGTTTTTT.

V is TRBV5-1 and J is TRBJ2-1; 8 bases are shared with TRBD1. Per germline, CDR1 SGHRS and CDR2 YFSETQ. CDR3 length equals 15 residues. V was clipped by 0 bases and J by 7 bases; unmatched bases: 6. CDR3 residues: CASSLAGQGVNEQFF. The CDR3 coding sequence is TGCGCCAGCAGCTTGGCTGGACAGGGCGTAAATGAGCAGTTCTTC. Based on the CDR3 plus reference TRBV5-1 and TRBJ2-1, the full variable domain is KAGVTQTPRYLIKTRGQQVTLSCSPISGHRSVSWYQQTPGQGLQFLFEYFSETQRNKGNFPGRFSGRQFSNSRSEMNVSTLELGDSALYLCASSLAGQGVNEQFFGPGTRLTVL.